This T cell receptor (beta chain) appears in the sequencing data of a study of T cells expressing NK-cell markers. Study background: Sorted CD3+CD56-NKG2C+, CD3+CD56+NKG2C- and CD3+CD56+NKG2C+ T cells were the source of the TCR beta repertoires. One of the eight sequenced donors was seronegative, whereas the other seven were HCMV-seropositive. The study, taken as a whole, reports: Researchers report these clonotypes also headed the CD3+CD56-NKG2C+ fraction in a few donors.

Researchers built TCR beta cDNA using 5'RACE template switching with UMIs. TCRdb processed the 5' RACE reads again and assigns one entry to each CDR3 protein, with no DNA. Its table records about 400,000 distinct CDR3 sequences. A remark on this clonotype: Its target is unknown.

This CDR3 is 16 amino acids long. CDR1 and CDR2 from the germline V gene are SGHDN and FVKESK. The sample comprised blood T cells: a sorted CD56 or NKG2C T cell subset, CD4+ or CD8+ T cells, or bulk PBMC T cells (not recorded which). The V and J genes are TRBV14 and TRBJ1-3; the D gene TCRdb calls, TRBD1, cannot be checked with no DNA. The TCR originated in a woman between 50 and 59 years old in good health. CDR3 amino acids: CASSQGAGVSGNTIYF.